This T cell receptor beta chain was profiled in a study of cytomegalovirus exposure and HLA in healthy donors. The overall study: An earlier analysis found roughly 110 million unique TCR beta sequences from around 180 million T cells. Broader study findings: Most TCR beta V segments were productive about 90% or about 30% of the time in an earlier analysis. Sequencing depth across donors, presence/absence analyses assumed, was roughly uniform. A later analysis showed TCR association rates differing by HLA locus, peaking at DRB1 and lowest at HLA-C.

For this clone: What it binds is not known.

The PCR made use of 60 Vbeta and 13 Jbeta primers. Only in-frame clones appear in the TCRdb table, and some are missing; sequencing was by immunoSEQ multiplex PCR. This sample has about 160,000 clones, with 70% to 90% found just once. V lost 6 bases, J lost 4 bases, and 9 bases stayed unmatched. CDR3 size: 15 residues. Germline lookup yields CDR1 LGHNA and CDR2 YSLEER. Material: PBMCs. This receptor was taken from a man between 18 and 29 years old in good health and CMV-seropositive. The chain is built from TRBV4-3 and TRBJ2-7; TRBD1 agrees at 10 bases. CDR3 DNA sequence: TGCGCCAGCAGTCCGGGACAGGGGCTTTTTTACGAGCAGTACTTC. Encoded protein: CASSPGQGLFYEQYF.